The 11 T cell receptor beta chains presented below share a single source sample, sequenced in a study of T cells in Graves' hyperthyroidism and ophthalmopathy. Authors of the study amplified TCR beta CDR3 regions from RNA transcripts. The HTBI primer set was used in a first-round RT-PCR of the TCR CDR3. TCRdb processed the multiplex PCR reads anew with MiXCR; each CDR3 protein has one entry. The sample includes about 400,000 distinct CDR3 sequences, around 25% of them seen just once. The sequencing sample was made of blood. The receptors here all came from a man in his forties or fifties with Graves' hyperthyroidism.

V gene TRBV28 combines with J gene TRBJ2-3; 7 positions match TRBD1. This CDR3 has 16 residues. Germline CDR1 MDHEN, CDR2 SYDVKM. The V and J ends lost 4 bases and 0 bases, in that order; junction bases with no gene match: 7. This chain's CDR3 is CASSSRQGRSTDTQYF. CDR3 nucleotides: TGTGCCAGCAGTTCTCGACAGGGCAGGAGCACAGATACGCAGTATTTT.

The V call is TRBV7-9, the J call TRBJ2-7, with D perhaps TRBD1 (6 bases). V gave up 8 bases and J gave up 0 bases, with 17 bases separating them. Germline loops: CDR1 SEHNR, CDR2 FQNEAQ (reference sequence). The CDR3 runs to 15 residues. The CDR3 bases are TGTGCCAGCTCACCTGGCGCAGGGGACTCCTACGAGCAGTACTTC. It codes for CASSPGAGDSYEQYF.

This clonotype has just one count. Just one base apart from a much larger clone, this may be a read error. The rearrangement uses TRBV3-1 and TRBJ2-7, with 8 bases fitting TRBD1. This CDR3 comprises 16 residues. The germline V gene has CDR1 LGHDT and CDR2 YNNKEL (reference sequence). This chain's CDR3 is CGSSQGIAGGMGEQYF. In nucleotides, the CDR3 is TGTGGCAGCAGCCAAGGTATCGCAGGGGGCATGGGCGAGCAGTACTTC.

The rearrangement links TRBV6-1 to TRBJ2-7; D is possibly TRBD1 (6 bases). This CDR3 has 15 amino acids. V lost 9 bases and J 3 bases, leaving 21 bases between the germline ends. The germline gives CDR1 MNHNS, CDR2 SASEGT. The CDR3 DNA sequence: TGTGCCAGGACAGCCCCCAGACAGGACGGCTACGAGCAGTACTTC. This gives the protein CARTAPRQDGYEQYF.

The table lists this clonotype with many counts. J is TRBJ2-1 and V is TRBV5-1, with 8 bases matching TRBD2. The ends lost 4 bases at V and 8 bases at J; junction bases unmatched: 17. The CDR3 extends over 17 amino acids. In germline, CDR1 is SGHRS, CDR2 YFSETQ. CDR3 in amino acids: CASSPTRGSGSGHEQFF. The CDR3 bases are TGCGCCAGCAGCCCGACGAGGGGGAGCGGGAGCGGGCATGAGCAGTTCTTC.

This clonotype was detected many times. The J gene is TRBJ2-1, the V gene TRBV27; TRBD1 matches at 8 bases. With V trimmed by 5 bases and J by 8 bases, 17 bases remained unmatched. The length of the CDR3 is 17 residues. Per the germline V gene, CDR1 is MNHEY and CDR2 is SMNVEV (reference sequence). CDR3 in DNA: TGTGCCAGCAGTCCCCTGGCCCCGACAGGGGCGGTGGATGAGCAGTTCTTC. The encoded protein is CASSPLAPTGAVDEQFF.

The chain carries TRBV11-2 and TRBJ2-7; the match to TRBD2 covers 9 bases. The CDR3 is 16 amino acids. Germline V gene sequence: CDR1 SGHAT, CDR2 FQNNGV. V shed 4 bases and J 7 bases; nucleotides not matched to a gene: 14. In DNA form, the CDR3 reads TGTGCCAGCAGCTCCTTTCCCGGGACTAGCCGCGGTGAGCAGTACTTC. It codes for CASSSFPGTSRGEQYF.

This clonotype appeared many times. The chain employs TRBV5-1 and TRBJ2-7; TRBD2 matches at 9 bases. V gave up 2 bases and J gave up 0 bases; unmatched junction bases: 3. This CDR3 region has 15 residues. Germline assignment: CDR1 SGHRS and CDR2 YFSETQ. The CDR3 loop reads CASSFSSGSSYEQYF. The CDR3 nucleotides are TGCGCCAGCAGCTTCAGTAGCGGGAGCTCCTACGAGCAGTACTTC.

The sample holds a few counts of this clonotype. The V and J genes are TRBV6-9 and TRBJ1-1; D might be TRBD1 (6 bases). CDR1 and CDR2 (germline): MNHGY, SVAAGI. Between the trimmed V and J ends, which lost 4 bases and 4 bases, there was a span of 13 bases. The CDR3 extends over 14 amino acids. Written as DNA, the CDR3 is TGTGCCAGCAGTTGGGGACACAGAGGCACTGAAGCTTTCTTT. Its protein product is CASSWGHRGTEAFF.

The sample holds a few counts of this clonotype. This chain joins TRBV7-2 and TRBJ2-1, with 7 bases that match TRBD2. Germline-derived CDR1 and CDR2 are SGHTA and FQGNSA. The CDR3 extends over 14 amino acids. The V gene end was trimmed by 8 bases and the J gene end by 5 bases; junction bases not matched to a gene: 9. The DNA of the CDR3 is TGTGCCAGCGCCGCGGGAGAGCCAAACAATGAGCAGTTCTTC. It is translated as CASAAGEPNNEQFF.

This clonotype was detected a few times. This chain links TRBV6-2 or TRBV6-3 with TRBJ2-1; 10 positions match TRBD1. CDR3 length equals 13 residues. Trimming removed 8 bases from V and 5 bases from J; junction bases left unmatched: 3. From germline, CDR1 is MNHEY and CDR2 SVGEGT. CDR3 in amino acids: CASPGQGNNEQFF. DNA for the CDR3: TGTGCCAGCCCGGGACAGGGGAACAATGAGCAGTTCTTC.